The source of this T cell receptor (beta chain) is a study of T cell repertoires in cytomegalovirus infection. Study-level information: The authors relied on CMV epitopes, both recently identified HLA-C-restricted and well-studied HLA-B-restricted. Signatures in public TCR beta sequences pointed to both CMV infection and matching HLA type. Study-level results: Carriers of CMV plus the relevant HLA were identified by cumulative public TCR beta family frequency. The response measured ex vivo was dominated by TCR beta clonotypes (HLA-C-restricted and CMV-specific).

MiXCR, run by TCRdb on the reads, gives a single entry per CDR3 protein. The repertoire consists of about 700,000 distinct CDR3 sequences, with around 30% occurring once and the leading ten covering 15% to 20%. Remarks on this clonotype: Its antigen is not known.

The CDR3 is 16 amino acids. V gave up 4 bases and J gave up 6 bases; unmatched junction bases: 10. The rearrangement uses TRBV12-3 or TRBV12-4 and TRBJ2-1; TRBD2 agrees at 9 bases. The TCR comes from a human donor in good health (CMV status not recorded). Some clones in this sample may be carry-over from other donors' samples. The sequenced sample was cultured PBMCs, obtained from culture after CMV antigen stimulation. As DNA, the CDR3 is TGTGCCAGCAGTTCTGCGGGGGGGGCCCTCAGCAATGAGCAGTTCTTC. Translated: CASSSAGGALSNEQFF.